This T cell receptor (beta chain) was obtained from a study of T cells expressing NK-cell markers. The CDR3 length is 14 residues. CDR1 SGHTA and CDR2 FQGTGA come from the germline V gene. TCRdb re-called the 5' RACE reads; every CDR3 protein appears as one record, without DNA. The ten most abundant clones cover under 1.5% of a sample with about 460,000 distinct CDR3 sequences. The clonotype comes from a woman aged 50 to 65 in good health. The sample comprised blood T cells: a sorted CD56 or NKG2C T cell subset, CD4+ or CD8+ T cells, or bulk PBMC T cells (not recorded which). The rearrangement links TRBV7-3 to TRBJ2-5; TCRdb's assignment of TRBD2 cannot be checked, as there is no DNA. CDR3 amino acids: CASSLTGTQETQYF.